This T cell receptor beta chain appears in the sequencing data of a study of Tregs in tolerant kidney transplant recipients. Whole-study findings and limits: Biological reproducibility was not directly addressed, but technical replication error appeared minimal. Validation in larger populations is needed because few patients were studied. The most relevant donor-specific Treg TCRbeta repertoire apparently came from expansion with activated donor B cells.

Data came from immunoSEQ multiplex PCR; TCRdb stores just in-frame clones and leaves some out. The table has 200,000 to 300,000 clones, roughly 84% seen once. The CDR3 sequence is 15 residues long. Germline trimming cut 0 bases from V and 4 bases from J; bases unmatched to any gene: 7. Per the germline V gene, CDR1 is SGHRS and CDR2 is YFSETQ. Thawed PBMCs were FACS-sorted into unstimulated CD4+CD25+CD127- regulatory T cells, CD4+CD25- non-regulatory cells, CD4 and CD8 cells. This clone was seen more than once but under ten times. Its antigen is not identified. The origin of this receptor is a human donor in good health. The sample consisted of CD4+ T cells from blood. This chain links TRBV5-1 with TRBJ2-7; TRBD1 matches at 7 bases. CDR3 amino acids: CASSLVYRGRYEQYF. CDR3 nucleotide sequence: TGCGCCAGCAGCTTGGTGTACAGGGGTAGATACGAGCAGTACTTC.